Given below is one TCR beta chain in context. This sample was taken from a study of Ad26.COV2.S vaccination and SARS-CoV-2 variants. The treatment denotes: some 19 received Ad26.COV2.S at low or high dose, single or two shots; about 5 received placebo; per-sample allocation not given. On day 63 after the first injection, vaccine and placebo recipients gave samples. Libraries were prepared by immunoSEQ multiplex PCR; TCRdb keeps only in-frame clonotypes and omits some of them. The sample carries around 500,000 clones, 80% to 90% recorded once. Germline CDR1 is LGHDT and CDR2 is YNNKEL (reference sequence). Trimming took 4 bases from V and 5 from J, leaving 14 bases between them. The CDR3 spans 15 residues.

The receptor's source is a person between 18 and 60 years old who received the Ad26.COV2.S COVID-19 vaccine or a placebo. Sequencing was performed on peripheral blood, taken in a trial of Ad26.COV2.S vaccine versus placebo. The chain joins TRBV3-1 (or the pseudogene TRBV3-2) to TRBJ2-2; tentatively, D is TRBD2 (6 bases). The CDR3 loop is CASSPLGTATGELFF. CDR3 nucleotide sequence: TGTGCCAGCAGCCCTCTTGGGACTGCTACCGGGGAGCTGTTTTTT.